This T cell receptor beta chain originates from a study of blood T cell repertoires in COVID-19. At the level of the study: Samples representing acute and convalescent COVID-19 were sourced from the United States, Italy and Spain. Sources were T cells, B-cell-depleted T cells, or PBMCs; the material itself was cDNA or gDNA.

Trimming took 9 bases from V and 10 from J; bases not matched to a gene: 11. Germline loops: CDR1 SEHNR, CDR2 FQNEAQ (reference sequence). CDR3 length: 13 residues. Per the original data handling: Estimation of nucleated cell counts was performed using reference gene primer amplification. Clones were read by immunoSEQ multiplex PCR, and TCRdb kept only the in-frame ones, dropping some. V and J calls and clone size are those listed in that table; D and trimming were worked out from the DNA. The sample carries around 120,000 clones, roughly nine tenths recorded once. Sequenced sample: peripheral blood. The chain has TRBV7-9 and TRBJ2-1; 8 nucleotides agree with TRBD2. The clonotype was recovered from a man aged 55 to 70 with COVID-19, enrolled during active disease. CDR3 region: CASEGLVGPEQFF. In nucleotides, the CDR3 is TGTGCCAGTGAGGGACTAGTTGGCCCCGAGCAGTTCTTC. The full variable domain, its missing parts supplied by reference TRBV7-9 and TRBJ2-1, is DTGVSQNPRHKITKRGQNVTFRCDPISEHNRLYWYRQTLGQGPEFLTYFQNEAQLEKSRLLSDRFSAERPKGSFSTLEIQRTEQGDSAMYLCASEGLVGPEQFFGPGTRLTVL.